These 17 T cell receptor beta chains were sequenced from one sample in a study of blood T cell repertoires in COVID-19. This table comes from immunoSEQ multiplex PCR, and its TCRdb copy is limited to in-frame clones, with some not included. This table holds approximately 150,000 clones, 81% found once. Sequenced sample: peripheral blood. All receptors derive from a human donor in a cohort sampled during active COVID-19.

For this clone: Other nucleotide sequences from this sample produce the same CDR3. DNA for the CDR3: TGTGCCAGCAGCCAAGATCCAGGGGGCGCAGATACGCAGTATTTT. As protein: CASSQDPGGADTQYF. The chain combines TRBV3-1 (or the pseudogene TRBV3-2) with TRBJ2-3; 8 bases are a match to TRBD1. The junction had 3 bases not matched to a gene; V was cut back by 0 bases and J by 4 bases. Germline V lookup: CDR1 LGHDT, CDR2 YNNKEL (reference sequence). This CDR3 has 15 residues.

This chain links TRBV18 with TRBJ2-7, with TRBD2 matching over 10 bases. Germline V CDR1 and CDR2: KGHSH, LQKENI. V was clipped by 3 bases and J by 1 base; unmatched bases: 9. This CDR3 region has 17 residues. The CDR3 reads CASSPGTSGASSYEQYF. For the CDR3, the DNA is TGTGCCAGCTCACCCGGCACTAGCGGGGCTTCGTCCTACGAGCAGTACTTC.

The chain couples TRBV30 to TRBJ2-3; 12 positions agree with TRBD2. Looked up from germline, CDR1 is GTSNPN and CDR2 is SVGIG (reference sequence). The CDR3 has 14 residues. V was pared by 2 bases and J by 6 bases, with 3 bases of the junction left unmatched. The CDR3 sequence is CAWSLAGGGDTQYF. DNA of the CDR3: TGTGCCTGGAGTCTAGCGGGAGGGGGGGATACGCAGTATTTT.

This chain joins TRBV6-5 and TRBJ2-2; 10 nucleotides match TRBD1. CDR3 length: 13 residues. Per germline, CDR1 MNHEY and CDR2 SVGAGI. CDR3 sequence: CAGDRGNTGELFF. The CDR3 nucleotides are TGTGCGGGGGACAGGGGTAACACCGGGGAGCTGTTTTTT.

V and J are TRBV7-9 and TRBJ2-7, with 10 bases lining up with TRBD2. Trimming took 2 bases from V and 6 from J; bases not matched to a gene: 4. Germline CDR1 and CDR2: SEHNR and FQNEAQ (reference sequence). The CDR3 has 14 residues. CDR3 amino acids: CASSLSGRAFEQYF. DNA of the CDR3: TGTGCCAGCAGCTTAAGCGGGAGGGCATTCGAGCAGTACTTC.

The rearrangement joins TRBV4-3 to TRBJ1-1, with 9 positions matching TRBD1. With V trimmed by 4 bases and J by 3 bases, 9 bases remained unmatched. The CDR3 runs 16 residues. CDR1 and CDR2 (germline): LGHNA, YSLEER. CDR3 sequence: CASSPGQGQVDTEAFF. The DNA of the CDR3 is TGCGCCAGCAGCCCCGGACAGGGGCAGGTGGACACTGAAGCTTTCTTT.

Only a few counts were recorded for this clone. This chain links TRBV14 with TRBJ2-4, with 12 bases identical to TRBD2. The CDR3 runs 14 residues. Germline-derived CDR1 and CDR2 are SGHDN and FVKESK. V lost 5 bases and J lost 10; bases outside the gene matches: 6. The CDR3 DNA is TGTGCCAGCAGCTCGGGACTAGCGGGCTCGATTCAGTACTTC. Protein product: CASSSGLAGSIQYF.

The CDR3 spells CATSRGHRASGANVLTF. DNA for the CDR3: TGTGCCACCAGCAGGGGGCACAGGGCCTCTGGGGCCAACGTCCTGACTTTC. V usage is TRBV15 and J usage is TRBJ2-6; TRBD1 is a possible D gene (6 bases). In germline, CDR1 is LNHNV, CDR2 YYDKDF (reference sequence). V was clipped by 3 bases and J by 0 bases, with 12 bases between them. The CDR3 consists of 17 residues.

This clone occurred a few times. In nucleotides, the CDR3 is TGTGCCAGTAGTGACACAGGGTTAGCTAACTATGGCTACACCTTC. It specifies CASSDTGLANYGYTF. The chain has TRBV19 and TRBJ1-2; TRBD1 might be the D (6 bases). V was cut by 5 bases and J by 0 bases, with 13 bases left in between. CDR3 length: 15 amino acids. CDR1 LNHDA and CDR2 SQIVND come from the germline V gene (reference sequence). The entire variable domain, with the rest obtained from reference TRBV19 and TRBJ1-2, is as follows: DGGITQSPKYLFRKEGQNVTLSCEQNLNHDAMYWYRQDPGQGLRLIYYSQIVNDFQKGDIAEGYSVSREKKESFPLTVTSAQKNPTAFYLCASSDTGLANYGYTFGSGTRLTVV.

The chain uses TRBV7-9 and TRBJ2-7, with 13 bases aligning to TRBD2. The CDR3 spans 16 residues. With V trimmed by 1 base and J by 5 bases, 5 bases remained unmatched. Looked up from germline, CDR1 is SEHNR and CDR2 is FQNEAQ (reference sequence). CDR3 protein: CASSLGGTSGKHEQYF. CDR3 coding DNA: TGTGCCAGCAGCTTAGGCGGGACTAGCGGGAAGCACGAGCAGTACTTC.

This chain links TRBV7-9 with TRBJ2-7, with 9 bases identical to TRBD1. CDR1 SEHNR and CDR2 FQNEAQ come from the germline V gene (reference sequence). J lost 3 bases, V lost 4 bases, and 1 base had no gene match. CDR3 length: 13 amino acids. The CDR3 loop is CASSWDRDYEQYF. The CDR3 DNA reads TGTGCCAGCAGCTGGGACAGGGACTACGAGCAGTACTTC.

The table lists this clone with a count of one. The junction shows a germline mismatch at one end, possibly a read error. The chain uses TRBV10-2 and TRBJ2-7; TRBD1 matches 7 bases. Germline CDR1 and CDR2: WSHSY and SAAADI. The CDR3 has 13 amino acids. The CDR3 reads CASSEGDSYEQYF. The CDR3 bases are TGCGCCAGCAGTGAGGGGGACAGCTACGAGCAATACTTC.

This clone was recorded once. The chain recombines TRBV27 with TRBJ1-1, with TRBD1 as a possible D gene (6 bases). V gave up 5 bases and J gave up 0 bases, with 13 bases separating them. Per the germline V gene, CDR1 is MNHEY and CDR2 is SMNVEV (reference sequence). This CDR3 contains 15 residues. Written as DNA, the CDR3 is TGTGCCAGCAGTCCCGACAGGCGATTGAACACTGAAGCTTTCTTT. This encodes CASSPDRRLNTEAFF.

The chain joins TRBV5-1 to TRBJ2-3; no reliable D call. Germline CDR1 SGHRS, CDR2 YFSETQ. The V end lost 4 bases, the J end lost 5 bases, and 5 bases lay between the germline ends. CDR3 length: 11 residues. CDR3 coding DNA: TGCGCCAGCAGCGCGGAAGATACGCAGTATTTT. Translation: CASSAEDTQYF.

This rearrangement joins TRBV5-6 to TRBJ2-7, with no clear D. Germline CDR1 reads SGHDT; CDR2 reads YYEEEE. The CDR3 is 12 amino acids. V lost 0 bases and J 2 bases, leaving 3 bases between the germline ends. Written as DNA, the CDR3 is TGTGCCAGCAGCTTGGTTACCTACGAGCAGTACTTC. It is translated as CASSLVTYEQYF.

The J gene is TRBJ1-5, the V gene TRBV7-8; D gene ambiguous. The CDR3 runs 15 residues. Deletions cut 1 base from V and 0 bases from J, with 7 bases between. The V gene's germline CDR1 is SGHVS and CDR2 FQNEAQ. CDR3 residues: CASSLVSGSNQPQHF. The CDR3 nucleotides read TGTGCCAGCAGCTTAGTCTCCGGTAGCAATCAGCCCCAGCATTTT.

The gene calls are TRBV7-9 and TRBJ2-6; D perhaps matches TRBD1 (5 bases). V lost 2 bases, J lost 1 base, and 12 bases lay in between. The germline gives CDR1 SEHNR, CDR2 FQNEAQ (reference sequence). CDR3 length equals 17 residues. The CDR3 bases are TGTGCCAGCAGCTTAACGGGCCGACAGTCTGGGGCCAACGTCCTGACTTTC. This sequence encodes CASSLTGRQSGANVLTF. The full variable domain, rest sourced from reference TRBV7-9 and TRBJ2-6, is DTGVSQNPRHKITKRGQNVTFRCDPISEHNRLYWYRQTLGQGPEFLTYFQNEAQLEKSRLLSDRFSAERPKGSFSTLEIQRTEQGDSAMYLCASSLTGRQSGANVLTFGAGSRLTVL.